These T cell receptor beta chains were read from a single sample in a study of PD-1 blockade in classical Hodgkin lymphoma. The protocol was immunoSEQ multiplex PCR, while the TCRdb copy is restricted to in-frame clones and leaves out a portion. Of about 98,000 clones in the sample, 80% to 90% were seen once. The sequencing used peripheral blood mononuclear cells (PBMCs), collected before the second cycle of nivolumab. The receptors derive from a human donor with classical Hodgkin lymphoma. CDR3s include the opening cysteine and the closing phenylalanine or tryptophan. The D gene is left open where the match is weak. Not all rows give a size; the values are once, few, many and, for expanded clones, a class.

>NA|NA|TRBJ2-2|TRBV10-3
TGTGCCATCAGTGAGGGACCCGGGGAGCTGTTTTTT
CAISEGPGELFF
>NA|NA|TRBJ2-1|TRBV19
TGTGCCAGTAGTACGACGACTAGAGGATTGAACAATGAGCAGTTCTTC
CASSTTTRGLNNEQFF
>NA|NA|TRBJ2-7|TRBV6-6
TGTGCCAGCAGTTACTCGAGCCAGGGTGGGTCCTACGAGCAGTACTTC
CASSYSSQGGSYEQYF
>NA|NA|TRBJ2-3|TRBV27
TGTGCCAGCAGTTTATACCTAGGGGCAGATACGCAGTATTTT
CASSLYLGADTQYF
>NA|NA|TRBJ2-7|TRBV14
TGTGCCAGCAGCCAATTTTTACAGGGAGGGGAGCAGTACTTC
CASSQFLQGGEQYF
>NA|NA|TRBJ2-7|TRBV2
TGTGCCAGCAGCCTAGAGAGCCTCCCCTACGAGCAGTACTTC
CASSLESLPYEQYF
>NA|NA|TRBJ1-2|TRBV18
TGTGCCAGCTCACCAGGATCCTCGTATGGTGGCTACACCTTC
CASSPGSSYGGYTF
>TRBD1|few|TRBJ1-2|TRBV7-2
TGTGCCAGCAGCCCAGGGGGCCGATATGGCTACACCTTC
CASSPGGRYGYTF
>NA|few|TRBJ2-1|TRBV5-4
TGTGCCAGCAGCTTGGAGCCCTCCTACAATGAGCAGTTCTTC
CASSLEPSYNEQFF
>NA|once|TRBJ1-2|TRBV19
TGTGCCAGTAGTATCGTTGTGTTAAGCGGCTACACCTTC
CASSIVVLSGYTF
>NA|NA|TRBJ1-2|TRBV6-1
TGTGCCAGCACCCCCTCCCGGGACATAAGTTATGGCTACACCTTC
CASTPSRDISYGYTF
>NA|NA|TRBJ2-3|TRBV7-2
TGTGCCAGCAGCTTAGTCGATACGCAGTATTTT
CASSLVDTQYF
>NA|NA|TRBJ1-5|TRBV7-9
TGTGCCAGCAGCTTAGAAGGGTTAAGCAATCAGCCCCAGCATTTT
CASSLEGLSNQPQHF
>NA|NA|TRBJ2-7|TRBV18
TGTGCCAGCTCACCAGGCGGACGGAGCTACGAGCAGTACTTC
CASSPGGRSYEQYF
>NA|NA|TRBJ1-6|TRBV27
TGTGCCAGCAGTTTATCGCCCGGGACCCCTAATTCACCCCTCCACTTT
CASSLSPGTPNSPLHF
>NA|few|TRBJ2-1|TRBV2
TGTGCCAGCAGTGACCCGCCTCGTGCCTACAATGAGCAGTTCTTC
CASSDPPRAYNEQFF
>NA|once|TRBJ2-2|TRBV7-2
TGTGCCAGCAGCTTAGGGGGAACAGGCCGGCAGCTGTTTTTT
CASSLGGTGRQLFF
>NA|NA|TRBJ2-7|TRBV9
TGTGCCAGCAGCGTAGGAAGACAGGCCTACGAGCAGTACTTC
CASSVGRQAYEQYF
>TRBD2|NA|TRBJ2-7|TRBV19
TGTGCCAGTAGTCTTAGACTAGCGGGAGGGATCGGTTCCGTTTACGAGCAGTACTTC
CASSLRLAGGIGSVYEQYF
>TRBD2|NA|TRBJ2-3|TRBV7-9
TGTGCCAGCAGCGCAGGACTAGCGGGAGACACAGATACGCAGTATTTT
CASSAGLAGDTDTQYF
>NA|NA|TRBJ2-1|TRBV4-1
TGCGCCAGCAGTTTAGGCTCCTACAATGAGCAGTTCTTC
CASSLGSYNEQFF
>NA|NA|TRBJ1-1|TRBV21-1
TGTGCCAACACAAACACTGAAGCTTTCTTT
CANTNTEAFF
>NA|NA|TRBJ2-5|TRBV28
TGTGCCAGCAGTCCTATCGATGTTAAGGGCGGGGAGACCCAGTACTTC
CASSPIDVKGGETQYF
>TRBD2|NA|TRBJ2-1|TRBV5-1
TGCGCCAGCAGCTGGGGTACTAGCGACAATGAGCAGTTCTTC
CASSWGTSDNEQFF